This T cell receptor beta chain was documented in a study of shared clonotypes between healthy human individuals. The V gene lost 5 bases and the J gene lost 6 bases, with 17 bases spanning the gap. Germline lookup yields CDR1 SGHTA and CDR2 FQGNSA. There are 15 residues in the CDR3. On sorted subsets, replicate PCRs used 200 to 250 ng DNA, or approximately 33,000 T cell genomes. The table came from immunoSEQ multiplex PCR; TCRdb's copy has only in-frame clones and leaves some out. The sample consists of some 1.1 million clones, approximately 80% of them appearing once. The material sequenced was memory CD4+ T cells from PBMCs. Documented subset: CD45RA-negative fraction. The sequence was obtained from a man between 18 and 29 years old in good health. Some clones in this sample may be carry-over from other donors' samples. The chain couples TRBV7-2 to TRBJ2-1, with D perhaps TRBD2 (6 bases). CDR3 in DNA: TGTGCCAGCAGCCCCAGCGGGCAGGGCGGCAATGAGCAGTTCTTC. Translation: CASSPSGQGGNEQFF.